The 31 T cell receptor beta chains in this list originate from one sample, sequenced in a study of T cell clonality in common variable immunodeficiency. Findings and caveats of the study: In common variable immunodeficiency, TCR beta chains reportedly carried fewer deletions and N-nucleotide insertions.

The repertoire was sequenced with immunoSEQ multiplex PCR; TCRdb's copy has only in-frame clones and lacks some. There are 25,000 to 35,000 clones in the sample, none observed a single time. Their cognate antigens are unknown. Material for sequencing was peripheral blood mononuclear cells. Receptor source: a human donor with common variable immunodeficiency.

The sample holds many counts of this clone. The CDR3 is cut off 3 residues early in the read; its end comes from the germline J gene. This rearrangement joins TRBV30 to TRBJ2-2; D is perhaps TRBD2 (6 bases). Germline V gene sequence: CDR1 GTSNPN, CDR2 SVGIG (reference sequence). V was trimmed by 3 bases and J by 3 bases, leaving 14 bases between them. The CDR3 sequence is 15 residues long. This CDR3 is CAWSPEGQDTGELFF. Incomplete CDR3 DNA: TGTGCCTGGAGCCCGGAGGGCCAGGACACCGGGGAG.

With regard to this clone: The missing CDR3 end, 3 residues past where the read stops, is filled in from the germline J gene. The genes are TRBV6-1 and TRBJ2-1, with 8 bases that match TRBD2. With V trimmed by 1 base and J by 0 bases, 8 bases remained unmatched. This CDR3 region has 18 residues. Germline CDR1 and CDR2: MNHNS and SASEGT. The sequenced CDR3 bases are TGTGCCAGCAGTGAAGACCCAGTAGCGGGAAGCTCCTACAATGAG. It translates to CASSEDPVAGSSYNE. The complete CDR3 sequence is CASSEDPVAGSSYNEQFF.

This clone was recorded many times. The CDR3 end falls 3 residues outside the read, so it is completed with the germline J gene. The chain is built from TRBV18 and TRBJ2-1, with D possibly being TRBD2 (6 bases). There are 14 residues in the CDR3. V was clipped by 3 bases and J by 0 bases, with 6 bases between them. Per germline, CDR1 KGHSH and CDR2 LQKENI. Incomplete CDR3 DNA: TGTGCCAGCTCACCGACTAGCTCCTACAATGAG. As protein: CASSPTSSYNE. The whole CDR3 protein is CASSPTSSYNEQFF.

Turning to this clone: The observed sequence ends 3 residues before the CDR3 terminus, with the missing tail filled in from the germline J gene. The chain couples TRBV6-1 to TRBJ2-3, with TRBD2 identical over 9 bases. The CDR3 loop spans 16 amino acids. Germline V CDR1 and CDR2: MNHNS, SASEGT. Germline trimming cut 2 bases from V and 1 base from J; bases unmatched to any gene: 4. The CDR3 DNA, read in part, is TGTGCCAGCAGTGAACTTTCTAGCGGGGGCACAGATACG. Its protein is CASSELSSGGTDT. The CDR3 as a whole reads CASSELSSGGTDTQYF.

At least ten counts were recorded for this clone. The read terminates 3 residues before the CDR3 end, so the remaining end is supplied by the germline J gene. The chain couples TRBV7-9 to TRBJ2-7; 7 nucleotides match TRBD1. The germline V gene has CDR1 SEHNR and CDR2 FQNEAQ (reference sequence). The CDR3 extends over 13 amino acids. V shed 5 bases, J shed 3 bases, and the junction held 4 bases outside the gene matches. The CDR3: CASSATGNYEQYF. CDR3 bases read: TGTGCCAGCAGCGCGACAGGGAACTACGAG. The full variable domain, in which reference TRBV7-9 and TRBJ2-7 provide the parts outside the CDR3, is DTGVSQNPRHKITKRGQNVTFRCDPISEHNRLYWYRQTLGQGPEFLTYFQNEAQLEKSRLLSDRFSAERPKGSFSTLEIQRTEQGDSAMYLCASSATGNYEQYFGPGTRLTVT.

CDR3 DNA, as far as it was read: TGTGCCAGCAGTGTAACAGGGAACGAG. Protein: CASSVTGNE. The full CDR3 protein is CASSVTGNEQYF. This chain connects TRBV2 to TRBJ2-7; D might be TRBD1 (6 bases). With the read ending 3 residues before the CDR3 end, the germline J gene is used to fill in that end. The CDR3 has 12 residues. CDR1 and CDR2 from the germline V gene are SNHLY and FYNNEI. Between the trimmed V and J ends, which lost 4 bases and 5 bases, there was a span of 9 bases.

A note on this clone: From the germline J gene comes the end of the CDR3, since the read stops 3 residues before it. The V gene is TRBV10-2, the J gene TRBJ2-1; D unresolved. The CDR3 sequence is 12 residues long. Germline values: CDR1 WSHSY, CDR2 SAAADI. Trimming cost V 10 bases and J 1 base, with 8 bases left between them. The sequenced part of the CDR3 DNA is TGCGCCACCTCTAATTCCTACAATGAG. It is translated as CATSNSYNE. The entire CDR3 is CATSNSYNEQFF.

This clone was seen ten or more times. The read stops 3 residues short of the end of the CDR3; the missing end is completed from the germline J gene. The chain uses TRBV18 and TRBJ1-3, with a weak D call TRBD1 (6 bases). The CDR3 consists of 16 residues. Trimming removed 1 base from V and 0 bases from J, with 10 bases in between. Looked up from germline, CDR1 is KGHSH and CDR2 is LQKENI. This CDR3 is CASSPRGPSSGNTIYF. Partial CDR3 DNA: TGTGCCAGCTCACCACGGGGGCCGAGCTCTGGAAACACC.

The sample holds a few counts of this clone. The read ends 3 residues before the CDR3 terminus; that terminus is restored from the germline J gene. The V and J genes are TRBV20-1 and TRBJ2-7; D possibly corresponds to TRBD1 (6 bases). The V end lost 0 bases, the J end lost 4 bases, and 7 bases lay between the germline ends. Germline CDR1 and CDR2: DFQATT and SNEGSKA (reference sequence). The length of the CDR3 is 12 residues. Partial CDR3 DNA: TGCAGTGCTAGAGACAGGGGATACGAG. Its translation: CSARDRGYE. Given in full, the CDR3 is CSARDRGYEQYF.

This clone was recorded at least ten times. The read ends 3 residues before the CDR3 terminus; that terminus is restored from the germline J gene. The chain employs TRBV10-1 and TRBJ2-2; possible D gene TRBD1, 5 bases. Germline CDR1 WNHNN, CDR2 SYGVQD (reference sequence). The CDR3 has 12 amino acids. Between the trimmed V and J ends, which lost 5 bases and 8 bases, there was a span of 9 bases. The part of the CDR3 DNA that was read is TGCGCCAGCAGTCAGGGTGGGGGGGAG. This gives the protein CASSQGGGE. Given in full, the CDR3 is CASSQGGGELFF.

Notes on this clone: The read is 3 residues too short to cover the CDR3 end, so that end is filled in from the germline J gene. This sequence joins TRBV6-1 and TRBJ1-3; tentative D call: TRBD1 (5 bases). The V end was cut by 3 bases, the J end by 0 bases, with 12 bases between. Germline V gene lookup returns CDR1 MNHNS and CDR2 SASEGT. The CDR3 sequence is 16 residues long. The CDR3 loop reads CASSDPRVSSGNTIYF. CDR3 DNA (partial): TGTGCCAGCAGTGATCCCAGGGTCAGCTCTGGAAACACC.

This clone has a count of ten or more. The CDR3 extends 3 residues past the end of the read, so its final part is completed from the germline J gene. The chain is built from TRBV14 and TRBJ1-2, with D perhaps matching TRBD1 (6 bases). Between the trimmed V and J ends, which lost 4 bases and 0 bases, there was a span of 15 bases. CDR1 is SGHDN and CDR2 is FVKESK in the germline V gene. CDR3 size: 16 residues. The CDR3 bases that were read are TGTGCCAGCAGCCCGCCGGACAGCCATACTAACTATGGC. Translation gives CASSPPDSHTNYG. The whole CDR3 is CASSPPDSHTNYGYTF. Full variable domain (rest looked up from reference TRBV14 and TRBJ1-2): EAGVTQFPSHSVIEKGQTVTLRCDPISGHDNLYWYRRVMGKEIKFLLHFVKESKQDESGMPNNRFLAERTGGTYSTLKVQPAELEDSGVYFCASSPPDSHTNYGYTFGSGTRLTVV.

Within the sample, this clone is medium-sized. The read falls 3 residues short of the CDR3 end, and the missing part is taken from the germline J gene. J is TRBJ2-1 and V is TRBV19; 9 nucleotides agree with TRBD1. Germline V CDR1 and CDR2: LNHDA, SQIVND (reference sequence). Trimming took 1 base from V and 6 from J; bases not matched to a gene: 7. The CDR3 contains 16 residues. The covered CDR3 bases are TGTGCCAGTAGTATAGTTGGTACAGGGGGCTTCAATGAG. Translation: CASSIVGTGGFNE. The CDR3 in full is CASSIVGTGGFNEQFF.

This clone was counted between two and nine times. The read finishes 3 residues shy of the CDR3 end, and the germline J gene is used to complete it. The chain uses TRBV2 and TRBJ2-3; D unresolved. V was pared by 8 bases and J by 2 bases, with 17 bases between. Germline lookup yields CDR1 SNHLY and CDR2 FYNNEI. The CDR3 totals 15 residues. CDR3 DNA, as far as it was read: TGTGCCAGCCATCCAGCCGGGTACCCCACAGATACG. It codes for CASHPAGYPTDT. The whole CDR3 region reads CASHPAGYPTDTQYF. The entire variable domain, with the rest obtained from reference TRBV2 and TRBJ2-3, is as follows: EPEVTQTPSHQVTQMGQEVILRCVPISNHLYFYWYRQILGQKVEFLVSFYNNEISEKSEIFDDQFSVERPDGSNFTLKIRSTKLEDSAMYFCASHPAGYPTDTQYFGPGTRLTVL.

Many counts were recorded for this clone. The read ends 3 residues before the CDR3 terminus; that terminus is restored from the germline J gene. The chain has TRBV5-1 and TRBJ2-1; TRBD2 matches 13 bases. CDR1 and CDR2 from the germline V gene are SGHRS and YFSETQ. The CDR3 has 15 residues. V lost 4 bases to trimming and J lost 9 bases; unmatched junction nucleotides: 7. The part of the CDR3 DNA that was read is TGCGCCAGCAGCGACGGGACTAGCGGGATAGGTGAG. Encoded protein: CASSDGTSGIGE. The full CDR3 protein reads CASSDGTSGIGEQFF.

Of note for this clone: The read ends 3 residues before the CDR3 terminus; that terminus is restored from the germline J gene. V usage is TRBV7-8 and J usage is TRBJ1-4; 7 bases map to TRBD1. Germline CDR1 SGHVS, CDR2 FQNEAQ. V shed 5 bases, J shed 0 bases, and the junction held 6 bases outside the gene matches. This CDR3 is 16 amino acids long. The covered CDR3 bases are TGTGCCAGCAGCAAAGGACAGGCGACAACTAATGAAAAA. This encodes CASSKGQATTNEK. The CDR3 in its entirety is CASSKGQATTNEKLFF. Variable domain in full (rest from reference TRBV7-8 and TRBJ1-4): GAGVSQSPRYKVAKRGQDVALRCDPISGHVSLFWYQQALGQGPEFLTYFQNEAQLDKSGLPSDRFFAERPEGSVSTLKIQRTQQEDSAVYLCASSKGQATTNEKLFFGSGTQLSVL.

This clone was observed many times. The CDR3 end is not reached by the read, which stops 3 residues before it; the germline J gene fills it in. The chain links TRBV5-1 to TRBJ2-5; D is perhaps TRBD1 (5 bases). CDR3 length: 14 amino acids. Between the trimmed V and J ends, which lost 2 bases and 1 base, there was a span of 9 bases. Germline loops: CDR1 SGHRS, CDR2 YFSETQ. The DNA read from the CDR3 is TGCGCCAGCAGCTTTTCAGGGATCCAAGAGACC. This encodes CASSFSGIQET. The entire CDR3 sequence reads CASSFSGIQETQYF.

Note on this clone: From the germline J gene comes the end of the CDR3, since the read stops 3 residues before it. The V and J genes are TRBV7-8 and TRBJ2-1; 7 nucleotides align to TRBD2. Trimming took 2 bases from V and 8 from J; bases not matched to a gene: 6. The CDR3 runs 14 residues. Looked up from germline, CDR1 is SGHVS and CDR2 is FQNEAQ. Incomplete CDR3 DNA: TGTGCCAGCAGCTTATTGGGCGGGAGCGATGAG. This translates into CASSLLGGSDE. The full CDR3 protein reads CASSLLGGSDEQFF. Full variable domain (outside the CDR3, taken from reference TRBV7-8 and TRBJ2-1): GAGVSQSPRYKVAKRGQDVALRCDPISGHVSLFWYQQALGQGPEFLTYFQNEAQLDKSGLPSDRFFAERPEGSVSTLKIQRTQQEDSAVYLCASSLLGGSDEQFFGPGTRLTVL.

The table lists this clone with many counts. The DNA ends 3 residues before the CDR3 does, and the rest of the CDR3 is filled in from the germline J gene. This rearrangement joins TRBV7-9 to TRBJ2-2, with 7 bases aligning to TRBD1. J gave up 5 bases and V 5 bases, and 5 bases lay outside the gene matches. The CDR3 runs 14 residues. In germline, CDR1 is SEHNR, CDR2 FQNEAQ (reference sequence). The CDR3 sequence: CASSPRQGTGELFF. The CDR3 DNA, read in part, is TGTGCCAGCAGCCCCAGACAGGGTACCGGGGAG.

Remarks on this clone: The read is 3 residues too short to cover the CDR3 end, so that end is filled in from the germline J gene. The rearrangement links TRBV7-3 to TRBJ1-1; 7 bases fit TRBD1. Trimming cost V 4 bases and J 1 base; bases outside gene matches: 6. The CDR3 loop spans 15 amino acids. Germline assignment: CDR1 SGHTA and CDR2 FQGTGA. This CDR3 is CASSSTGTANTEAFF. CDR3 DNA (partial): TGTGCCAGCAGCTCCACCGGGACAGCGAACACTGAA. The variable domain in full, with the rest retrieved from reference TRBV7-3 and TRBJ1-1, is GAGVSQTPSNKVTEKGKYVELRCDPISGHTALYWYRQSLGQGPEFLIYFQGTGAADDSGLPNDRFFAVRPEGSVSTLKIQRTERGDSAVYLCASSSTGTANTEAFFGQGTRLTVV.

By proportion, this clone is medium-sized. The read gets to within 3 residues of the CDR3 end, and the germline J gene fills in the rest. The V call is TRBV29-1, the J call TRBJ2-5, with D tentatively TRBD1 (5 bases). Germline V lookup: CDR1 SQVTM, CDR2 ANQGSEA. The CDR3 extends over 13 amino acids. V lost 3 bases, J lost 5 bases, and 13 bases lay in between. CDR3 sequence: CSVEAGNRETQYF. Partial CDR3 DNA: TGCAGCGTTGAGGCAGGGAATCGGGAGACC.

This clone was seen at least ten times. The read terminates 3 residues ahead of where the CDR3 ends, so the germline J gene completes it. The chain is built from TRBV20-1 and TRBJ1-5; TRBD1 aligns across 7 bases. J lost 9 bases, V lost 0 bases, and 8 bases had no gene match. From germline, CDR1 is DFQATT and CDR2 SNEGSKA (reference sequence). This CDR3 is built from 14 residues. The sequenced part of the CDR3 DNA is TGCAGTGCTAGAGATGGGACAGCCTTAAGGCCC. Amino acid sequence: CSARDGTALRP. In full, the CDR3 reads CSARDGTALRPQHF.

This clone has at least ten counts. The read finishes 3 residues shy of the CDR3 end, and the germline J gene is used to complete it. The chain combines TRBV19 with TRBJ2-5; weak D call: TRBD1 (5 bases). The CDR3 is 14 residues long. The V gene's germline CDR1 is LNHDA and CDR2 SQIVND (reference sequence). The V gene lost 6 bases and the J gene lost 0 bases, with 11 bases spanning the gap. The CDR3 DNA, read in part, is TGTGCCAGTAGAGACGGACACAACCAAGAGACC. This sequence encodes CASRDGHNQET. In full, the CDR3 reads CASRDGHNQETQYF.

Of note for this clone: The read stops 3 residues short of the end of the CDR3; the missing end is completed from the germline J gene. The chain combines TRBV19 with TRBJ2-7; 8 bases map to TRBD1. The trim removed 6 bases at V and 1 base at J, leaving 2 bases unmatched. The CDR3 has 13 residues. Looked up from germline, CDR1 is LNHDA and CDR2 is SQIVND (reference sequence). CDR3 DNA, as far as it was read: TGTGCCAGTAGGGGACAGGATTCCTACGAG. It yields the protein CASRGQDSYE. In full, the CDR3 reads CASRGQDSYEQYF.

This clone was seen at least ten times. The DNA ends 3 residues before the CDR3 does, and the rest of the CDR3 is filled in from the germline J gene. V usage is TRBV18 and J usage is TRBJ1-5; possible D gene TRBD1, 6 bases. CDR1 is KGHSH and CDR2 is LQKENI in the germline V gene. The CDR3 contains 17 residues. V dropped 2 bases and J dropped 0 bases, with 14 bases sitting between them. The CDR3 is CASSPTSTGHSNQPQHF. The part of the CDR3 DNA that was read is TGTGCCAGCTCACCAACCTCGACAGGACATAGCAATCAGCCC. Together with reference TRBV18 and TRBJ1-5, the CDR3 gives the full variable domain: NAGVMQNPRHLVRRRGQEARLRCSPMKGHSHVYWYRQLPEEGLKFMVYLQKENIIDESGMPKERFSAEFPKEGPSILRIQQVVRGDSAAYFCASSPTSTGHSNQPQHFGDGTRLSIL.

This clone was observed many times. The CDR3 is cut off 3 residues early in the read; its end comes from the germline J gene. The rearrangement uses TRBV6-2 or TRBV6-3 and TRBJ1-5; D gene ambiguous. The germline V and J ends were trimmed by 2 bases and 4 bases, with 9 bases remaining between them. The CDR3 contains 14 residues. From germline, CDR1 is MNHEY and CDR2 SVGEGT. The CDR3 loop reads CASSYAQSNQPQHF. CDR3 bases read: TGTGCCAGCAGTTACGCACAGTCGAATCAGCCC.

A word on this clone: With the read ending 3 residues before the CDR3 end, the germline J gene is used to fill in that end. This sequence joins TRBV7-2 and TRBJ1-5; no clear D gene. Per germline, CDR1 SGHTA and CDR2 FQGNSA. This CDR3 is built from 15 residues. V was cut by 0 bases and J by 0 bases, with 6 bases left in between. The CDR3 sequence is CASSLAEGSNQPQHF. CDR3 DNA (partial): TGTGCCAGCAGCTTAGCCGAGGGTAGCAATCAGCCC.

This clone was seen only a few times. From the germline J gene comes the end of the CDR3, since the read stops 3 residues before it. The chain is built from TRBV19 and TRBJ2-1; 10 positions agree with TRBD2. The CDR3 loop spans 15 amino acids. Trimming removed 8 bases from V and 0 bases from J; junction bases left unmatched: 4. From germline, CDR1 is LNHDA and CDR2 SQIVND (reference sequence). CDR3 region: CASGLADSSYNEQFF. The sequenced part of the CDR3 DNA is TGTGCCAGTGGACTAGCGGACAGCTCCTACAATGAG.

This clone showed up many times. The CDR3 extends 3 residues past the end of the read, so its final part is completed from the germline J gene. The V call is TRBV18, the J call TRBJ2-3; 10 bases fit TRBD1. V lost 6 bases, J lost 0 bases, and 3 bases stayed unmatched. This CDR3 region has 15 residues. CDR1 is KGHSH, CDR2 LQKENI, per germline. The CDR3 bases that were read are TGTGCCAGCTCGCGGGACAGGGGAAGCACAGATACG. Residues: CASSRDRGSTDT. In full, the CDR3 is CASSRDRGSTDTQYF.

Ten or more counts support this clone. The CDR3 sequence: CASSTWDLGADIQYF. Incomplete CDR3 DNA: TGCGCCAGCAGCACCTGGGACTTGGGAGCGGACATT. This chain links TRBV5-1 with TRBJ2-4; D possibly corresponds to TRBD2 (6 bases). Coverage ceases 3 residues before the CDR3 finishes, and the germline J gene fills in the end. The CDR3 runs to 15 residues. Trimming took 4 bases from V and 8 from J, leaving 19 bases between them. The V gene's germline CDR1 is SGHRS and CDR2 YFSETQ.

As to this clone: Sequencing ends 3 residues short of the CDR3 end; the germline J gene provides the rest. The V gene is TRBV11-2, the J gene TRBJ1-1, with TRBD1 matching over 9 bases. This CDR3 contains 14 residues. Trimming at V came to 8 bases and at J to 5 bases, leaving 9 bases not matched to a gene. Germline CDR1 and CDR2: SGHAT and FQNNGV. CDR3 sequence: CASSLQGARTEAFF. CDR3 DNA, as far as it was read: TGTGCCAGCTCCTTACAGGGGGCAAGGACTGAA.